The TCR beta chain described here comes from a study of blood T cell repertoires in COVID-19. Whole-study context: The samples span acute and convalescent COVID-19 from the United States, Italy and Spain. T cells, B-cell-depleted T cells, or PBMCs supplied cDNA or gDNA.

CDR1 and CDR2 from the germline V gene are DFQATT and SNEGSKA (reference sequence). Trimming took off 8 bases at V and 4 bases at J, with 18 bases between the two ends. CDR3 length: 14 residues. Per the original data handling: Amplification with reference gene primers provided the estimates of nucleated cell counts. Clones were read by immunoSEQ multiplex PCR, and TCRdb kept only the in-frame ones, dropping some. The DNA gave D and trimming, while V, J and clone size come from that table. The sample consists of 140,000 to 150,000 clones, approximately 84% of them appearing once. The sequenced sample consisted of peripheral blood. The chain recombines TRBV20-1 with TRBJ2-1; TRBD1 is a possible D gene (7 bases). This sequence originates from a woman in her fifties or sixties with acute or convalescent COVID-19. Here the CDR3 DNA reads TGCAGTCCGAGTGGAGGGGGCAGGTACAATGAGCAGTTCTTC. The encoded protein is CSPSGGGRYNEQFF.